This T cell receptor (beta chain) was found in a study of blood T cell repertoires in COVID-19 (dated by TCRdb to between 2020 and 2021). Regarding the complete study: Samples from collaborators originated in the United States, Italy and Spain and spanned both the acute and convalescent phases of COVID-19. The prospective study material was composed of cDNA or gDNA derived from T cells, B-cell-depleted T cells, or PBMCs. The samples were drawn from two sources: the first 160 participants of the ongoing ImmuneRACE study, and 1,000 to 1,500 subjects contributed by 6 global collaborators. Where available, HLA class I and class II types were obtained from metadata supplied by the sample provider rather than from assay-based typing. Nearly every sample came with metadata listing a de-identified subject ID, COVID-19 status, age in years and sex. A freely available public database, intended as a resource for researchers studying the immune response to SARS-CoV-2, is where the repertoires were released. Subjects who had been exposed to COVID-19, were actively infected with it, or had recovered from it provided the deeply sampled blood TCRbeta repertoires that made up the dataset.

A distance of 9 bases separates the germline ends of V and J, which lose 4 bases and 9 bases respectively. CDR1 and CDR2, per the germline V gene, are KGHSH and LQKENI. Reading from cysteine to phenylalanine, the CDR3 counts 11 amino acids. Here the CDR3 DNA is all that survives: 33 bases in frame from base 1. Results the study describes overall, beyond this receptor: The quantity of clinical and demographic metadata differed by source and by participant and was supplied without curation.

The collaborating institutions used their own protocols to collect whole blood in K2EDTA tubes. Collaborator samples were shipped for TCRbeta analysis as frozen whole blood, isolated PBMCs, or DNA extracted from either sample type. The immunoSEQ Assay, a bias-controlled multiplex PCR, was used to amplify TCRbeta CDR3 regions from genomic DNA. Processing in the source paper ran as follows. The number of nucleated cells in each sample was estimated by amplification of reference gene primers within the assay. To quantify the absolute abundance of each unique TCRbeta CDR3 rearrangement, sequence reads were collapsed and filtered. For each sample, productive Simpson clonality was calculated by taking the square root of Simpson's diversity index across productive rearrangements. The clones in this table, taken by TCRdb from immuneACCESS, are in-frame only. Not every clone is retained; where verified, under half of the shortfall comes from an unresolved V gene, and the cause of the rest is unknown. V, J and clone size are those of that table, while D and trimming were read from the DNA. Recorded for this sample are 97,000 or so clones; just under 85% of them occurred a single time. 8.5% to 10% of the sample lies in the top ten.

Remarks on this clone: This clone's antigen is unknown. Base qualities were left out, and no much larger clone turns up one base away.

The chain employs TRBV18 and TRBJ1-1; the D gene is perhaps TRBD1, on 6 matching bases. The receptor comes from a man aged 40-49 years with active or convalescent COVID-19. Specimen: peripheral blood. Here is the DNA: TGTGCCAGCTCACTAGGGACAAAAGCTTTCTTT. It encodes CASSLGTKAFF. Where the CDR3 stops, the reference TRBV18 and TRBJ1-1 genes take over; the full variable domain is NAGVMQNPRHLVRRRGQEARLRCSPMKGHSHVYWYRQLPEEGLKFMVYLQKENIIDESGMPKERFSAEFPKEGPSILRIQQVVRGDSAAYFCASSLGTKAFFGQGTRLTVV.